This TCR beta chain was profiled in a study of shared clonotypes between healthy human individuals. Study-wide results and caveats: When naive CD4 clonotypes were compared across several donors, about 5% were shared.

Original processing notes: ImmunoSEQ supplied junction-only sequences lacking quality scores, so filtering was different. Assay: immunoSEQ multiplex PCR; the TCRdb copy retains only in-frame clones and omits some. That table supplies the V and J calls and clone size; D and trimming were determined from the DNA. The sample lists over a million clones; about three quarters were seen once. The donor population consisted of healthy HIV-negative adults with no recent acute infections or vaccinations. CD45RA-negative memory and CD45RA+ naive subsets were split from the CD4+ cells. This clone appeared once. Its target is not known. The ends lost 6 bases at V and 6 bases at J; junction bases unmatched: 8. Germline CDR1 is MNHNY and CDR2 is SVGAGI (reference sequence). The CDR3 totals 15 residues.

The sequencing input was memory CD4+ T cells sorted from blood. This sample's subset: CD45RA-negative fraction. This sequence was found in a man between 18 and 35 years old in good health. The chain combines TRBV6-6 with TRBJ2-1; 10 nucleotides agree with TRBD2. The DNA of the CDR3 is TGTGCCAGCAGAACCCCAGCGGGGGGGTTCAATGAGCAGTTCTTC. Translated, it gives CASRTPAGGFNEQFF.